This T cell receptor (beta chain) derives from a study of shared clonotypes between healthy human individuals. This clone was detected only once. The CDR3 loop spans 15 amino acids. Germline V gene data show CDR1 as GTSNPN and CDR2 as SVGIG (reference sequence). V lost 3 bases to trimming and J lost 0 bases; unmatched junction nucleotides: 8. Profiled with immunoSEQ multiplex PCR; TCRdb holds only in-frame clones, not every one. The table lists about 490,000 clones, over 75% of them singletons. The specimen was PBMCs. The sequence came from a woman aged 40 to 50 in good health. Some clones in this sample may be carry-over from other donors' samples. V usage is TRBV30 and J usage is TRBJ2-7; the match to TRBD1 covers 7 bases. CDR3 sequence (DNA): TGTGCCTGGAGGACGGGGACAGACTTCTCCTACGAGCAGTACTTC. This codes for CAWRTGTDFSYEQYF.